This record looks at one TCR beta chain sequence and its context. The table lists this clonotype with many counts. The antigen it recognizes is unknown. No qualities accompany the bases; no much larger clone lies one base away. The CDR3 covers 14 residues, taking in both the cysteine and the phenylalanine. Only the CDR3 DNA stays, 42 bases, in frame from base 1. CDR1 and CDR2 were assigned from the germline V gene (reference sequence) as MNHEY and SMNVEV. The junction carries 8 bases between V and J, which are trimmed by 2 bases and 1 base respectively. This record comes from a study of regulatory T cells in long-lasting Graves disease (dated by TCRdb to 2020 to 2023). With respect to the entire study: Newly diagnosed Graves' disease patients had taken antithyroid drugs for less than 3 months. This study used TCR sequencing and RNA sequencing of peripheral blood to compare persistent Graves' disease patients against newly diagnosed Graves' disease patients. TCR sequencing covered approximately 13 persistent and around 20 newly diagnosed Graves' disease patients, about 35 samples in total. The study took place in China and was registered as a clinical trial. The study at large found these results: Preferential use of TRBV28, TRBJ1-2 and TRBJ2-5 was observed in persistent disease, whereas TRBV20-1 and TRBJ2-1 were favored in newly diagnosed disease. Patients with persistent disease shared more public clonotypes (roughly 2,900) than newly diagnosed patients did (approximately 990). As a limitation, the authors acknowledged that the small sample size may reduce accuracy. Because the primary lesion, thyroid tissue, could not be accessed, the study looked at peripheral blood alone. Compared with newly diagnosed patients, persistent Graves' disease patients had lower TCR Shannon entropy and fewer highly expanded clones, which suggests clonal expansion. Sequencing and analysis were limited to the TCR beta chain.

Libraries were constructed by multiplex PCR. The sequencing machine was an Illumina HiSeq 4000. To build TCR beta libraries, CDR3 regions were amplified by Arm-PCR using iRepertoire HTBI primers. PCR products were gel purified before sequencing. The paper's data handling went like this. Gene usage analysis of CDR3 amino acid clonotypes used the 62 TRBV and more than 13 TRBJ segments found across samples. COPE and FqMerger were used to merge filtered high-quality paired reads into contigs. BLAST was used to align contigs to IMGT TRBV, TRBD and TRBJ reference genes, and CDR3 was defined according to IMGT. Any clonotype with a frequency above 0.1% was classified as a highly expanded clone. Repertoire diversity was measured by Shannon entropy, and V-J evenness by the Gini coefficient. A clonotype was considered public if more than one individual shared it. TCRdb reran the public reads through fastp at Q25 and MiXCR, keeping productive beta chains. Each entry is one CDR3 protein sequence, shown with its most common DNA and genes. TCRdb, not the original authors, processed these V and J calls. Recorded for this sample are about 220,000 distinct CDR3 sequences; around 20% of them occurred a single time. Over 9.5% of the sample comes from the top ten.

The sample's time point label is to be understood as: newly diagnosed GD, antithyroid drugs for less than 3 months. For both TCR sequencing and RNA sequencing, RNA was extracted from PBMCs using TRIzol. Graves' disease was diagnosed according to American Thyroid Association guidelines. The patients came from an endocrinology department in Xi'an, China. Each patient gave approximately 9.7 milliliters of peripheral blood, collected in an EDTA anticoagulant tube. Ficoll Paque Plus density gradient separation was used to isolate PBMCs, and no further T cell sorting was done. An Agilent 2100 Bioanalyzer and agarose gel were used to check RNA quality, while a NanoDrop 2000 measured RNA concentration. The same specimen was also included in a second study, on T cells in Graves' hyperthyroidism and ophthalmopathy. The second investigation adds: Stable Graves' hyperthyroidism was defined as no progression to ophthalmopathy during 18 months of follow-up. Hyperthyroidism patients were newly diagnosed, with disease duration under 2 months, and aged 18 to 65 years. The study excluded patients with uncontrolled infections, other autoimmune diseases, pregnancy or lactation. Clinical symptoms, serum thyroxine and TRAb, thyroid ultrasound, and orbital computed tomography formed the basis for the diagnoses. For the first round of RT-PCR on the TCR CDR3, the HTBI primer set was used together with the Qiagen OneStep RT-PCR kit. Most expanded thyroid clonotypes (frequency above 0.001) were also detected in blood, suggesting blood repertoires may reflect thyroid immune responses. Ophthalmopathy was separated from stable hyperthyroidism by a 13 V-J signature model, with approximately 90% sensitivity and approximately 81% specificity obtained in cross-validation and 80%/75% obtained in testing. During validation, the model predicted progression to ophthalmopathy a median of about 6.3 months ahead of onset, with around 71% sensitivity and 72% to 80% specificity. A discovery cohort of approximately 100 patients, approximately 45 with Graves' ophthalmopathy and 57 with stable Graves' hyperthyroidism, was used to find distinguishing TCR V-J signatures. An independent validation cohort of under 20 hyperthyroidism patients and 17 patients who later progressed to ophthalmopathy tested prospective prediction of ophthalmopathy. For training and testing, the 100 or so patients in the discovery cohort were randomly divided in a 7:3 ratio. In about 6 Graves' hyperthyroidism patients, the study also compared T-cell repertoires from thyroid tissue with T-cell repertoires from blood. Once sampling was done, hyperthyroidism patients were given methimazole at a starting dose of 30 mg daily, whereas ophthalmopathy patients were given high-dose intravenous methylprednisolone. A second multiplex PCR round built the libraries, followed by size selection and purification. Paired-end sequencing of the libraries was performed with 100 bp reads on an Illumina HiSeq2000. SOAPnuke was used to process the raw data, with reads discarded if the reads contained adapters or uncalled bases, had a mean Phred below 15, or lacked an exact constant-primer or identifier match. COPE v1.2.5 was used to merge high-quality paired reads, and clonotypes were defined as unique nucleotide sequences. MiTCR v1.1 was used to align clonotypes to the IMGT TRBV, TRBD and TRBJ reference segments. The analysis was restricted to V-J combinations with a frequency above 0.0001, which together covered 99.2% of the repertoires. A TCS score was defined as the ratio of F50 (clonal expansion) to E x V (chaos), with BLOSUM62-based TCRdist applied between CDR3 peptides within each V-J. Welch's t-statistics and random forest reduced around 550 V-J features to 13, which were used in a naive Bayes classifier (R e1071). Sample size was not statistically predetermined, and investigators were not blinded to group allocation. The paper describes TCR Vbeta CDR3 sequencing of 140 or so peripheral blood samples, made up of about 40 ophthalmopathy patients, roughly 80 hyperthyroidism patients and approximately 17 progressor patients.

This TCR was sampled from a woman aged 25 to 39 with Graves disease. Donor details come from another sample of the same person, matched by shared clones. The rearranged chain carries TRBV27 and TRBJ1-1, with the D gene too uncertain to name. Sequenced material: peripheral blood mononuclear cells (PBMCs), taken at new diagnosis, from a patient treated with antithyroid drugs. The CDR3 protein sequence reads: CASSLRQRNTEAFF. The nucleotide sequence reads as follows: TGTGCCAGCAGTTTAAGGCAGAGGAACACTGAAGCTTTCTTT.